Described below is a single T cell receptor (beta chain) sequence and its context. The antigen remains undetermined. The source of the sample is a study of a mutant IDH1 vaccine in newly diagnosed glioma. Across the whole study: Vaccination began 4-6 weeks post radiotherapy alone, or with temozolomide cycles. Treated patients had a mean age of about 40 years and a sex split that was about 62% male and approximately 38% female. Previous care, which was radiotherapy, temozolomide, or both, most often involved both. Study-wide findings and caveats: Roughly 92% of patients showed vaccine-induced immune responses across multiple MHC alleles.

This CDR3 comprises 14 residues. In germline, CDR1 is SQVTM, CDR2 ANQGSEA. TCRdb keeps only in-frame clones here, not all; method: immunoSEQ multiplex PCR. The sample yields about 69,000 clones, more than 85% seen once. Time point noted: week 35, safety follow-up. It was 300 ug of mutant IDH1 20-mer peptide that made up each vaccine dose, given with topical imiquimod. The material was PBMCs, obtained from a glioma patient whose treatment included an IDH1 peptide vaccine. This sequence was found in a man aged 25 to 45 with glioma. The rearrangement uses TRBV29-1 and TRBJ2-2; TRBD1 aligns across 8 bases. The CDR3: CTAAGQGGSGELFF. DNA for the CDR3: TGCACCGCCGCCGGACAGGGAGGTTCCGGGGAGCTGTTTTTT.